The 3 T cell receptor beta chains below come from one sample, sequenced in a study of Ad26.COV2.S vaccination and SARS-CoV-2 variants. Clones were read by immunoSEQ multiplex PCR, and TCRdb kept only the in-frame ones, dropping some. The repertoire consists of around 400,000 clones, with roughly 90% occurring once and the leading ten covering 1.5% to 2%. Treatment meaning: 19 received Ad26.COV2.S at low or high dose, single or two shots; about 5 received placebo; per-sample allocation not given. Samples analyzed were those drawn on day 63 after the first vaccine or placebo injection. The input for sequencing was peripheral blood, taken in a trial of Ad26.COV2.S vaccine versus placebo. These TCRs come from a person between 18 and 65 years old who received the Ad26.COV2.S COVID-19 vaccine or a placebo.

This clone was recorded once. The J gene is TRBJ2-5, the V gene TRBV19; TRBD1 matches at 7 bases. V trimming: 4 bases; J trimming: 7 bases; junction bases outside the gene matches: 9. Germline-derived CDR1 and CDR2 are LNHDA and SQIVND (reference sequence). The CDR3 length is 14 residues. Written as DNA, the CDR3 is TGTGCCAGTAGTACCTTCTCGGGACAGACGACCCAGTACTTC. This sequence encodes CASSTFSGQTTQYF.

The CDR3 loop is CASSPTGYYEQYF. The CDR3 nucleotides are TGTGCCAGTAGTCCCACAGGGTACTACGAGCAGTACTTC. V gene TRBV19 combines with J gene TRBJ2-7, with D perhaps TRBD1 (6 bases). Germline V gene lookup returns CDR1 LNHDA and CDR2 SQIVND (reference sequence). V shed 5 bases and J shed 3 bases, with 11 bases lying between them. The CDR3 covers 13 residues. Drawing the rest from reference TRBV19 and TRBJ2-7, the complete variable domain is DGGITQSPKYLFRKEGQNVTLSCEQNLNHDAMYWYRQDPGQGLRLIYYSQIVNDFQKGDIAEGYSVSREKKESFPLTVTSAQKNPTAFYLCASSPTGYYEQYFGPGTRLTVT.

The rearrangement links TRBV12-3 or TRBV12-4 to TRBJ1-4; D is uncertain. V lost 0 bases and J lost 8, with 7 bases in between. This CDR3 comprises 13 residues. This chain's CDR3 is CASSLAGKEKLFF. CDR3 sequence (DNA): TGTGCCAGCAGTTTAGCGGGGAAGGAAAAACTGTTTTTT.